The 31 T cell receptor beta chains listed next were all sequenced from one sample in a study of cytomegalovirus exposure and HLA in healthy donors. Sequenced by immunoSEQ multiplex PCR; TCRdb stores in-frame clones only, minus some. The repertoire has about 49,000 clones, around 94% of them found once; the top ten carry around 1.4%. The sample comprised PBMCs. These receptors were taken from a man younger than 35 in good health and CMV-seronegative.

The chain uses TRBV18 and TRBJ2-3; 7 nucleotides agree with TRBD2. Germline CDR1 and CDR2: KGHSH and LQKENI. The V segment lost 1 base and the J segment 1 base; nucleotides outside the gene matches: 8. The CDR3 consists of 17 residues. The CDR3 protein is CASSPLLVAGGTDTQYF. CDR3 DNA: TGTGCCAGCTCACCACTTTTGGTAGCGGGCGGCACAGATACGCAGTATTTT.

The V and J genes are TRBV14 and TRBJ2-7; D not resolved. This CDR3 contains 11 residues. Germline lookup yields CDR1 SGHDN and CDR2 FVKESK. V lost 2 bases, J lost 8 bases, and 7 bases lay in between. In DNA form, the CDR3 reads TGTGCCAGCAGCCAATCTTTCCAGCAGTACTTC. Protein product: CASSQSFQQYF. The variable domain in full, with the rest retrieved from reference TRBV14 and TRBJ2-7, is EAGVTQFPSHSVIEKGQTVTLRCDPISGHDNLYWYRRVMGKEIKFLLHFVKESKQDESGMPNNRFLAERTGGTYSTLKVQPAELEDSGVYFCASSQSFQQYFGPGTRLTVT.

CDR3 protein: CASSQTASYEQYF. The CDR3, as DNA: TGCGCCAGCAGCCAGACAGCCTCCTACGAGCAGTACTTC. This chain links TRBV10-2 with TRBJ2-7, with TRBD1 as a possible D gene (5 bases). CDR3 length: 13 residues. Germline values: CDR1 WSHSY, CDR2 SAAADI. The V end lost 6 bases, the J end lost 0 bases, and 9 bases lay between the germline ends.

The chain joins TRBV7-6 to TRBJ2-7; D unclear. Germline CDR1 and CDR2: SGHVS and FNYEAQ. V dropped 1 base and J dropped 6 bases, with 10 bases sitting between them. This CDR3 is 13 amino acids long. The CDR3 here is CASSLGALSEQYF. The DNA for the CDR3 is TGTGCCAGCAGCTTAGGTGCCCTGAGCGAGCAGTACTTC.

The rearrangement uses TRBV6-6 and TRBJ2-3; D remains ambiguous. Germline CDR1 MNHNY, CDR2 SVGAGI (reference sequence). V was shortened by 4 bases and J by 5 bases, with 7 bases between the two germline ends. The CDR3 loop spans 12 amino acids. CDR3 nucleotides: TGTGCCAGCAGTTCTAGGCAAGATACGCAGTATTTT. This translates into CASSSRQDTQYF.

This clone was seen only a few times. V and J are TRBV29-1 and TRBJ2-7; 9 nucleotides align to TRBD2. Germline V gives CDR1 SQVTM, CDR2 ANQGSEA. The V and J ends lost 6 bases and 3 bases, in that order; junction bases with no gene match: 6. The CDR3 loop spans 13 amino acids. The CDR3 spells CSVVAGDLYEQYF. For the CDR3, the DNA is TGCAGCGTGGTAGCGGGAGACCTCTACGAGCAGTACTTC.

The chain carries TRBV6-1 and TRBJ2-1; 12 nucleotides match TRBD2. J was trimmed by 4 bases and V by 3 bases; bases with no gene match: 1. This CDR3 comprises 15 residues. Per germline, CDR1 MNHNS and CDR2 SASEGT. Here the CDR3 reads CASSELAGGYNEQFF. In DNA form, the CDR3 reads TGTGCCAGCAGTGAGCTAGCGGGAGGGTACAATGAGCAGTTCTTC.

V and J are TRBV9 and TRBJ2-1, with 14 bases that match TRBD2. Looked up from germline, CDR1 is SGDLS and CDR2 is YYNGEE. J lost 6 bases, V lost 4 bases, and 9 bases had no gene match. This CDR3 comprises 17 residues. The DNA for the CDR3 is TGTGCCAGCAGCCCAGGGACTAGCGGGAGTCTGGGCAATGAGCAGTTCTTC. This translates into CASSPGTSGSLGNEQFF.

CDR3 sequence: CASRETSVFNEQFF. The CDR3 DNA reads as TGTGCCAGCCGGGAGACTAGTGTTTTTAATGAGCAGTTCTTC. The chain carries TRBV9 and TRBJ2-1; maybe TRBD2 (6 bases). CDR1 is SGDLS, CDR2 YYNGEE, per germline. The CDR3 totals 14 residues. V gave up 7 bases and J gave up 7 bases, with 18 bases separating them.

The chain uses TRBV27 and TRBJ2-3, with 7 bases aligning to TRBD1. The length of the CDR3 is 16 residues. V dropped 6 bases and J dropped 1; count of bases not matched to a gene: 10. Germline CDR1 reads MNHEY; CDR2 reads SMNVEV (reference sequence). The CDR3 loop is CASRLTPGTGTDTQYF. CDR3 bases: TGTGCCAGCAGGCTAACTCCCGGGACAGGCACAGATACGCAGTATTTT.

The V gene is TRBV6-1, the J gene TRBJ2-2, with D possibly being TRBD1 (5 bases). The ends were cut back, 2 bases at V and 2 bases at J, with 12 bases in the middle. The germline V gene encodes CDR1 MNHNS and CDR2 SASEGT. CDR3 length: 16 amino acids. The CDR3 here is CASSEFTGANTGELFF. The DNA for the CDR3 is TGTGCCAGCAGTGAATTTACAGGCGCAAACACCGGGGAGCTGTTTTTT.

V gene TRBV5-1 combines with J gene TRBJ2-1; 16 nucleotides align to TRBD2. Germline V gene lookup returns CDR1 SGHRS and CDR2 YFSETQ. The CDR3 runs to 17 residues. The J segment lost 6 bases and the V segment lost 4 bases, leaving 7 bases of the junction unmatched. The DNA for the CDR3 is TGCGCCAGCAGCGCGGGACTAGCGGGAGGGCCCGGCAATGAGCAGTTCTTC. This gives the protein CASSAGLAGGPGNEQFF.

This chain uses TRBV18 with TRBJ2-3, with 7 nucleotides matching TRBD2. Germline-derived CDR1 and CDR2 are KGHSH and LQKENI. V trimming: 6 bases; J trimming: 7 bases; junction bases outside the gene matches: 4. The CDR3 loop spans 12 amino acids. In nucleotides, the CDR3 is TGTGCCAGCTCCCGGGAGGCGAATACGCAGTATTTT. This sequence encodes CASSREANTQYF. Together with reference TRBV18 and TRBJ2-3, the CDR3 gives the full variable domain: NAGVMQNPRHLVRRRGQEARLRCSPMKGHSHVYWYRQLPEEGLKFMVYLQKENIIDESGMPKERFSAEFPKEGPSILRIQQVVRGDSAAYFCASSREANTQYFGPGTRLTVL.

V is TRBV7-8 and J is TRBJ1-1; D may be TRBD1 (6 bases). Germline V lookup: CDR1 SGHVS, CDR2 FQNEAQ. V gave up 3 bases and J gave up 5 bases, with 16 bases separating them. The CDR3 contains 15 residues. CDR3 protein: CASSFRGAGETEAFF. CDR3 nucleotides: TGTGCCAGCAGCTTTAGGGGGGCGGGAGAAACTGAAGCTTTCTTT.

The chain couples TRBV28 to TRBJ1-5, with 7 bases matching TRBD1. CDR1 and CDR2 (germline): MDHEN, SYDVKM. V lost 2 bases, J lost 4 bases, and 2 bases stayed unmatched. The CDR3 sequence is 14 residues long. In DNA form, the CDR3 reads TGTGCCAGCAGTTTAGGGACAGATAATCAGCCCCAGCATTTT. It is translated as CASSLGTDNQPQHF.

The V call is TRBV2, the J call TRBJ1-2; 7 bases align to TRBD1. Germline V gives CDR1 SNHLY, CDR2 FYNNEI. CDR3 size: 13 residues. V lost 5 bases to trimming and J lost 2 bases; unmatched junction nucleotides: 2. The CDR3 region is CASSSGQNYGYTF. The DNA for the CDR3 is TGTGCCAGCAGTTCGGGACAGAACTATGGCTACACCTTC.

The chain couples TRBV7-3 to TRBJ2-7; TRBD2 agrees at 13 bases. V gave up 5 bases and J gave up 4 bases; unmatched junction bases: 2. In germline, CDR1 is SGHTA, CDR2 FQGTGA. This CDR3 has 14 residues. CDR3 amino acids: CASSPGLAGYEQYF. CDR3 in DNA: TGTGCCAGCAGCCCGGGACTAGCGGGATACGAGCAGTACTTC.

The chain uses TRBV9 and TRBJ2-3; D is unresolved. The CDR3 contains 16 residues. Per germline, CDR1 SGDLS and CDR2 YYNGEE. The V gene lost 4 bases and the J gene lost 2 bases, with 17 bases spanning the gap. The CDR3 DNA is TGTGCCAGCAGCCCTGAGGTGGGTCTTCTCACAGATACGCAGTATTTT. It encodes CASSPEVGLLTDTQYF.

The chain couples TRBV28 to TRBJ1-2; no reliable D call. Germline V gene data show CDR1 as MDHEN and CDR2 as SYDVKM. This CDR3 region has 15 residues. V lost 5 bases and J lost 8, with 21 bases in between. The CDR3 sequence: CASSPRRREEGGYTF. The CDR3 DNA follows: TGTGCCAGCAGTCCCCGCCGAAGGGAAGAGGGAGGCTACACCTTC.

CDR3 nucleotide sequence: TGTGCCAGCAGTATCCGAAAAGGACAGAGCAATCAGCCCCAGCATTTT. Protein sequence: CASSIRKGQSNQPQHF. J is TRBJ1-5 and V is TRBV6-6, with D possibly matching TRBD1 (6 bases). V shed 5 bases and J shed 1 base, with 15 bases lying between them. CDR3 length: 16 residues. Germline V CDR1 and CDR2: MNHNY, SVGAGI (reference sequence).

The chain is built from TRBV28 and TRBJ1-1; the D is unclear. Trimming took 10 bases from V and 7 from J, leaving 13 bases between them. The CDR3 is 11 amino acids. The germline gives CDR1 MDHEN, CDR2 SYDVKM. CDR3 coding DNA: TGTGCCATATCGACATTCGGTGAAGCTTTCTTT. Residues: CAISTFGEAFF.

The chain carries TRBV4-2 and TRBJ2-2, with D unresolved. Trimming removed 1 base from V and 1 base from J, with 10 bases in between. Germline CDR1 reads LGHNA; CDR2 reads YNFKEQ. This CDR3 has 16 amino acids. CDR3 DNA: TGTGCCAGCAGCCAAGGAGGTGATTTGAACACCGGGGAGCTGTTTTTT. Amino acid sequence: CASSQGGDLNTGELFF.

J is TRBJ1-5 and V is TRBV5-1; 11 bases line up with TRBD1. In germline, CDR1 is SGHRS, CDR2 YFSETQ. J was trimmed by 2 bases and V by 4 bases; bases with no gene match: 2. CDR3 length: 15 residues. The CDR3 loop reads CASSQGQGGNQPQHF. The DNA of the CDR3 is TGCGCCAGCAGCCAGGGACAGGGGGGCAATCAGCCCCAGCATTTT.

On this clone itself: One end of the junction does not line up with germline, which may come from a read error. The chain uses TRBV7-7 and TRBJ2-2; 9 bases match TRBD1. Germline V gene lookup returns CDR1 SSHAT and CDR2 FNYEAQ (reference sequence). CDR3 length equals 14 residues. The CDR3 DNA is TGTGCTAGCAGCGGGGACAGGGTGACCGGGGAGCTGTTTTTT. This gives the protein CASSGDRVTGELFF.

This chain uses TRBV2 with TRBJ2-7, with TRBD1 matching 7 bases. CDR3 length equals 14 residues. The V gene end was trimmed by 3 bases and the J gene end by 1 base; junction bases not matched to a gene: 3. Germline CDR1 is SNHLY and CDR2 is FYNNEI. This CDR3 reads CASSEVTGSYEQYF. In DNA form, the CDR3 reads TGTGCCAGCAGTGAGGTGACAGGGTCCTACGAGCAGTACTTC.

V usage is TRBV29-1 and J usage is TRBJ2-1; 13 bases are a match to TRBD2. The CDR3 consists of 14 residues. V dropped 4 bases and J dropped 15; count of bases not matched to a gene: 12. Germline CDR1 and CDR2: SQVTM and ANQGSEA. In DNA, the CDR3 is TGCAGCGTTGTACCTGGGACTAGCGGGACCCCTGTGTTCTTC. It specifies CSVVPGTSGTPVFF.

Written as DNA, the CDR3 is TGTGCCAGCAGTTATAGCGGGAGAAGGGCCGGGGAGCTGTTTTTT. This sequence encodes CASSYSGRRAGELFF. The rearrangement uses TRBV6-6 and TRBJ2-2, with TRBD2 matching 9 bases. The CDR3 has 15 amino acids. Germline V lookup: CDR1 MNHNY, CDR2 SVGAGI (reference sequence). V lost 3 bases, J lost 6 bases, and 5 bases stayed unmatched.

The chain employs TRBV29-1 and TRBJ2-7, with 11 bases that match TRBD2. Trimming cost V 2 bases and J 3 bases; bases outside gene matches: 9. Germline V lookup: CDR1 SQVTM, CDR2 ANQGSEA. The CDR3 is 16 residues long. The DNA of the CDR3 is TGCAGCGTTGAAAGCAGGGCAGGGACTAGCGGCTACGAGCAGTACTTC. Translated, it gives CSVESRAGTSGYEQYF.

The genes are TRBV14 and TRBJ2-1, with D perhaps TRBD2 (6 bases). The V end was cut by 3 bases, the J end by 4 bases, with 19 bases between. CDR3 length: 17 amino acids. Germline assignment: CDR1 SGHDN and CDR2 FVKESK. The CDR3 reads CASSHGLSRTKYNEQFF. CDR3 nucleotides: TGTGCCAGCAGCCATGGACTATCTCGCACGAAATACAATGAGCAGTTCTTC.

The genes are TRBV5-5 and TRBJ2-7; tentative D call: TRBD1 (6 bases). Trimming stripped 1 base from V and 1 base from J, with 12 bases between. Germline V CDR1 and CDR2: SGHKS, YYEKEE (reference sequence). This CDR3 contains 15 residues. In nucleotides, the CDR3 is TGTGCCAGCAGCTTGTGGCAGGGGTTATCCTACGAGCAGTACTTC. This sequence encodes CASSLWQGLSYEQYF.

The rearrangement joins TRBV4-2 to TRBJ1-5; a weak D match, TRBD1 (6 bases). CDR3 length equals 14 residues. Germline-derived CDR1 and CDR2 are LGHNA and YNFKEQ. V dropped 5 bases and J dropped 2 bases, with 10 bases sitting between them. The CDR3 nucleotides read TGTGCCAGCAGCATGGACAGTCGCAATCAGCCCCAGCATTTT. Translating gives CASSMDSRNQPQHF.